This T cell receptor beta chain was sequenced for a study of T cell responses to AZD1222 COVID-19 vaccine. CDR1 is MNHEY and CDR2 is SVGAGI in the germline V gene. The V and J ends lost 5 bases and 0 bases respectively, with 8 bases between them. CDR3 size: 14 residues. Some clones are missing from TCRdb's copy, which holds only in-frame ones; the method was immunoSEQ multiplex PCR. Found here are 140,000 or so clones, approximately 90% of them singletons; the top ten hold more than 1.5%. This specimen was peripheral blood, taken 28 days after the second AZD1222 dose. The TCR originated in an adult who received the AZD1222 COVID-19 vaccine. The gene calls are TRBV6-5 and TRBJ1-3; D possibly corresponds to TRBD1 (6 bases). Here the CDR3 DNA reads TGTGCCAGCAGTAAGGACAGCTCTGGAAACACCATATATTTT. This encodes CASSKDSSGNTIYF.